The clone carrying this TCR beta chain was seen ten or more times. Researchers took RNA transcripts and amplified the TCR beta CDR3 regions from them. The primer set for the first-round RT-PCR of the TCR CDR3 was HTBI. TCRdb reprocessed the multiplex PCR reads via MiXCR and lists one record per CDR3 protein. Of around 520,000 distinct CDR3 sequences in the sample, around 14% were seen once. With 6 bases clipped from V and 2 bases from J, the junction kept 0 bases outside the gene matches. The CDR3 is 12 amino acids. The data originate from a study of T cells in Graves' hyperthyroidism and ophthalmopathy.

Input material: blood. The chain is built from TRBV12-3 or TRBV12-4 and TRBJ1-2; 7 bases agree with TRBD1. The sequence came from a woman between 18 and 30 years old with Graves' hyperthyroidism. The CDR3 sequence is CASSRGNYGYTF. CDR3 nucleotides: TGTGCCAGCAGCAGGGGGAACTATGGCTACACCTTC.